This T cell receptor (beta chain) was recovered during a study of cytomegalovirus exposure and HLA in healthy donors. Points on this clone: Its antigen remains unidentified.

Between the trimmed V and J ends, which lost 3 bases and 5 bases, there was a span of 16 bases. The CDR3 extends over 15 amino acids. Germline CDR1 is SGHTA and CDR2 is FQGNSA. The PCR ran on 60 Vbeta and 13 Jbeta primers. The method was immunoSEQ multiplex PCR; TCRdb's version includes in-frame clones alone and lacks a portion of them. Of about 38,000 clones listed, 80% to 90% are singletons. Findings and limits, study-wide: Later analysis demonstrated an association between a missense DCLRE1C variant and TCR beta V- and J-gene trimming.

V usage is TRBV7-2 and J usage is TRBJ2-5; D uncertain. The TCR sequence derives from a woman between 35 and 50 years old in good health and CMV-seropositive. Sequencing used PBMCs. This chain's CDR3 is CASSFYSTGSETQYF. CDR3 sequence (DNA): TGTGCCAGCAGCTTCTATTCGACGGGTTCGGAGACCCAGTACTTC.